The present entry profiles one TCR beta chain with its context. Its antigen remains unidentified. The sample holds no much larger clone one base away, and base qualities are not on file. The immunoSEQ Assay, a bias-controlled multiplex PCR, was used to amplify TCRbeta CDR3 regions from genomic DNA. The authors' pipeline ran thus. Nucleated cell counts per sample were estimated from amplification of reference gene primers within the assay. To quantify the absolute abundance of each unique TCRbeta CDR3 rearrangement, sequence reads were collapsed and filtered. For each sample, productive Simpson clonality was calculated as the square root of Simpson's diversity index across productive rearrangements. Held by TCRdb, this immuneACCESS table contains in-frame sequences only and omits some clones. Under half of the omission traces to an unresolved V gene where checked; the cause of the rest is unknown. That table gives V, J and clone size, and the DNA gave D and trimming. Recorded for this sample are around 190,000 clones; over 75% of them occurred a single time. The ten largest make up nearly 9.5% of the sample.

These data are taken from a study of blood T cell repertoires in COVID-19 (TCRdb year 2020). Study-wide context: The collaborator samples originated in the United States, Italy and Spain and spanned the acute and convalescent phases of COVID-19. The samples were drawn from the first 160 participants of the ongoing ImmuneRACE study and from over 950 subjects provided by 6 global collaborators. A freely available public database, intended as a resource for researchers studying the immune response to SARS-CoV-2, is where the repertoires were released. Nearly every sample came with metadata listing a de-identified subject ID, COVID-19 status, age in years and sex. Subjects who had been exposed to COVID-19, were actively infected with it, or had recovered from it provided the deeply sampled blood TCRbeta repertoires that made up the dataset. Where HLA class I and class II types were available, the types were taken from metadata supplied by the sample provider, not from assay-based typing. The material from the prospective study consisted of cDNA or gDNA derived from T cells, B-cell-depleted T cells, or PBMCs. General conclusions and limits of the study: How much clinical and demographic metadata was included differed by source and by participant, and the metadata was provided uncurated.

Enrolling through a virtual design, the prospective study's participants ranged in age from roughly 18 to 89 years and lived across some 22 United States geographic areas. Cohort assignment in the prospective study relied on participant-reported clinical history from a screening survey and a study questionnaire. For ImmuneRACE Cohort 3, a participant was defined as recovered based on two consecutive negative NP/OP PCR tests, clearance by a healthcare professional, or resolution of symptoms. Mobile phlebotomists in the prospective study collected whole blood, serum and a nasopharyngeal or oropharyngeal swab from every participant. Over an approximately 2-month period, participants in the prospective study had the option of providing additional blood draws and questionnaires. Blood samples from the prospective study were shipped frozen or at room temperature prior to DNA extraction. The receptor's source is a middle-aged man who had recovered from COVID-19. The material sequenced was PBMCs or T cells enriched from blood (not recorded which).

The CDR3 protein: CASSQNRGSGAFF. The nucleotide sequence is given as TGTGCCAGCAGCCAAAACAGGGGGTCCGGGGCTTTCTTT. The sequence links TRBV3-1 (or the pseudogene TRBV3-2) to TRBJ1-1; 8 nucleotides in the junction match TRBD1. V has 2 bases trimmed and J has 11 bases trimmed; junction bases matching no gene number 7. Via the germline V gene (reference sequence), CDR1 is LGHDT and CDR2 YNNKEL. CDR3 length: 13 amino acids, cysteine to phenylalanine. The CDR3 DNA has 39 bases and is translated from base 1.